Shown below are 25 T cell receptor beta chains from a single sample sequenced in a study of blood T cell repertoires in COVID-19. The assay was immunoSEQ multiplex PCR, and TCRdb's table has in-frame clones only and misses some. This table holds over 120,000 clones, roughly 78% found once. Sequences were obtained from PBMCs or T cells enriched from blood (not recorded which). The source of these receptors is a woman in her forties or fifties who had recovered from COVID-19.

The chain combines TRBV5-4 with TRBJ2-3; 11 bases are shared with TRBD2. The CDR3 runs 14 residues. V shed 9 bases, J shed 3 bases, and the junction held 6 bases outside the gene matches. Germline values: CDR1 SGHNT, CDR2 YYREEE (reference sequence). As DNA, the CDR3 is TGTGCCACCTCCGGGACTAGCGGAACAGATACGCAGTATTTT. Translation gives CATSGTSGTDTQYF.

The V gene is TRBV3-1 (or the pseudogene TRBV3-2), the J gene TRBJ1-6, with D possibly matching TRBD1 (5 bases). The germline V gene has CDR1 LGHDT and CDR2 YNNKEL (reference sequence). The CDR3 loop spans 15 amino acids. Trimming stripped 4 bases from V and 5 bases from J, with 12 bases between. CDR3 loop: CASSLDGGNNSPLHF. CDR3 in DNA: TGTGCCAGCAGCCTCGACGGGGGGAATAATTCACCCCTCCACTTT.

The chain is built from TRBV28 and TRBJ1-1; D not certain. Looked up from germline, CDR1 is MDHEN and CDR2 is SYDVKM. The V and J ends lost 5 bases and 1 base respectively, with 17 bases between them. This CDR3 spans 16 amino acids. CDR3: CASSPVLGRGNTEAFF. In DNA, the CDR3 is TGTGCCAGCAGTCCGGTTCTCGGGCGGGGGAACACTGAAGCTTTCTTT.

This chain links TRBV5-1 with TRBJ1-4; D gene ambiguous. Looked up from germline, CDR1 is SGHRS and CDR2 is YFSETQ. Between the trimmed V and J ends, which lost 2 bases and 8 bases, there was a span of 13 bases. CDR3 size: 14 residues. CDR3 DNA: TGCGCCAGCAGCTTTACGGGAAAGAGGGAAAAACTGTTTTTT. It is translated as CASSFTGKREKLFF.

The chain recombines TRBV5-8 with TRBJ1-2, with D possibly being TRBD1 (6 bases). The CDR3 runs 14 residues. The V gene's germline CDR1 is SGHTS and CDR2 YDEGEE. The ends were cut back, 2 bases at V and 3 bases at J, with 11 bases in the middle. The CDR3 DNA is TGTGCCAGCAGCTTCACAGGGAACTACTATGGCTACACCTTC. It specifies CASSFTGNYYGYTF.

In DNA, the CDR3 is TGTGCCAGCAGCGCGCCGGGATTGAACACTGAAGCTTTCTTT. This gives the protein CASSAPGLNTEAFF. The chain uses TRBV11-3 and TRBJ1-1; D not resolved. Germline V gene lookup returns CDR1 SGHNT and CDR2 YENEEA. The ends were cut back, 5 bases at V and 0 bases at J, with 10 bases in the middle. CDR3 length: 14 amino acids.

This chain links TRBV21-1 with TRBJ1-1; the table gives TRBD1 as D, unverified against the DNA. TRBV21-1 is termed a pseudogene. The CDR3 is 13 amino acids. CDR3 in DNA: TGTGCCAGCAGCAAGGGACAGGGGTCTGAAGCTTTCTTT. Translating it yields CASSKGQGSEAFF.

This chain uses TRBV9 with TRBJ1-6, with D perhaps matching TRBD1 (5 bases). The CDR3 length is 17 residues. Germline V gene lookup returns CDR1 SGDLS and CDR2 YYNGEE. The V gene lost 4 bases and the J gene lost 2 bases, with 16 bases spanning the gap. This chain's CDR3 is CASSHRRGRAYNSPLHF. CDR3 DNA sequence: TGTGCCAGCAGCCACAGGCGTGGGAGGGCCTATAATTCACCCCTCCACTTT.

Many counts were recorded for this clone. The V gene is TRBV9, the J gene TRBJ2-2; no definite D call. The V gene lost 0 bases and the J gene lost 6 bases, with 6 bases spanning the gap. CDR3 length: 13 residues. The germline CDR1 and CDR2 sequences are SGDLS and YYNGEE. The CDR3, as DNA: TGTGCCAGCAGCGTAGTCGGTTCCGGGGAGCTGTTTTTT. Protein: CASSVVGSGELFF.

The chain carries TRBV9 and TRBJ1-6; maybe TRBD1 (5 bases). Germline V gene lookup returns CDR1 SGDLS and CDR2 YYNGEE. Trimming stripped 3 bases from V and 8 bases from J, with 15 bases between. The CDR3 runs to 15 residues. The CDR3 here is CASSAVGGSHSPLHF. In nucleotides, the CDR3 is TGTGCCAGCAGCGCCGTGGGGGGGTCCCATTCACCCCTCCACTTT.

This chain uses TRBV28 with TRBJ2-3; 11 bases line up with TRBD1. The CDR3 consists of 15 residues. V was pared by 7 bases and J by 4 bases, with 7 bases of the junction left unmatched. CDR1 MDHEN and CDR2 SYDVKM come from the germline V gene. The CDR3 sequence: CASIGQGAEADTQYF. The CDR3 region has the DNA TGTGCCAGCATAGGACAGGGGGCTGAGGCAGATACGCAGTATTTT.

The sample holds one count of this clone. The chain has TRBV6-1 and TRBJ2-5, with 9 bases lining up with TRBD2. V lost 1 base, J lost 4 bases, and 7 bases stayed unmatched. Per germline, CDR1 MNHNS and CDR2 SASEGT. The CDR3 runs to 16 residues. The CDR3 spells CASSEGMGSGGETQYF. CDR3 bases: TGTGCCAGCAGTGAAGGGATGGGTAGCGGGGGAGAGACCCAGTACTTC.

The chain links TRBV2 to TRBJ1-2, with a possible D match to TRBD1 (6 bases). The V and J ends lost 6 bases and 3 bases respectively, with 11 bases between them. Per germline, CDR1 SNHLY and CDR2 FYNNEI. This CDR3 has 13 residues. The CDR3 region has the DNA TGTGCCAGCAGGCCGGGACATGACTATGGCTACACCTTC. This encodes CASRPGHDYGYTF.

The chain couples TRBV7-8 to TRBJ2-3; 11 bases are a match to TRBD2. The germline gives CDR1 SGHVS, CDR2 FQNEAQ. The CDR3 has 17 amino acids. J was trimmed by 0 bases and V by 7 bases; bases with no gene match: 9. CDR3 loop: CASTETSGGYSTDTQYF. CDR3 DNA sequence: TGTGCCAGCACCGAAACTAGCGGGGGATATAGCACAGATACGCAGTATTTT.

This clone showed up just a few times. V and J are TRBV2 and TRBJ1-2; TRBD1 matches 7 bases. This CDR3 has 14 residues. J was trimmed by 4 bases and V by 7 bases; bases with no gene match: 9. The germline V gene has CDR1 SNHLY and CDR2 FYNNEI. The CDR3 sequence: CASNRDRNFYGYTF. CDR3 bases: TGTGCCAGCAACCGGGACAGAAACTTCTATGGCTACACCTTC.

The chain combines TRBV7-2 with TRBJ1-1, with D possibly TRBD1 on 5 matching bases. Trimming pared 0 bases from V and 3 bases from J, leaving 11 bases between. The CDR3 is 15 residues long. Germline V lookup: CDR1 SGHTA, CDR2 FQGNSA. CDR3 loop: CASSLAEARDTEAFF. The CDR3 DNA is TGTGCCAGCAGCTTAGCCGAGGCCAGGGACACTGAAGCTTTCTTT.

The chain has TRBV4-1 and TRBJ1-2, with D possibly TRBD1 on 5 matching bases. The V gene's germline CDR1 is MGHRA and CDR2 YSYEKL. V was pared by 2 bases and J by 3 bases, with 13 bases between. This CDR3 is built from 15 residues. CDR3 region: CASSQPTAPDYGYTF. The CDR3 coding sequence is TGCGCCAGCAGCCAACCGACAGCTCCAGACTATGGCTACACCTTC.

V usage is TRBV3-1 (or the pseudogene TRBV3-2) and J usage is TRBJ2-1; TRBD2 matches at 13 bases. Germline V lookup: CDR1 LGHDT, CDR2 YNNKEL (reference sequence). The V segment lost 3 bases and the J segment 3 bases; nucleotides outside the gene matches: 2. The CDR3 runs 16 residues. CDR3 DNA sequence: TGTGCCAGCAGCCAGTGGACTAGCGGGGGCTACAATGAGCAGTTCTTC. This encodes CASSQWTSGGYNEQFF.

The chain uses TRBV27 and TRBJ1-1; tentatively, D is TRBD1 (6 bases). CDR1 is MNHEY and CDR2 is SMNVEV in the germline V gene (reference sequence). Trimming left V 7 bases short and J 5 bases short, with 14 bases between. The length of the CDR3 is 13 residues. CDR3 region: CASMRGMFTEAFF. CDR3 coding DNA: TGTGCCAGCATGAGGGGGATGTTTACTGAAGCTTTCTTT.

As DNA, the CDR3 is TGCGCCAGCAGCCAAGTACGCGGGGGCCTGAACACCGGGGAGCTGTTTTTT. Protein: CASSQVRGGLNTGELFF. The chain combines TRBV4-1 with TRBJ2-2, with TRBD2 as a possible D gene (7 bases). Germline CDR1 MGHRA, CDR2 YSYEKL. Trimming removed 1 base from V and 1 base from J, with 13 bases in between. This CDR3 contains 17 residues.

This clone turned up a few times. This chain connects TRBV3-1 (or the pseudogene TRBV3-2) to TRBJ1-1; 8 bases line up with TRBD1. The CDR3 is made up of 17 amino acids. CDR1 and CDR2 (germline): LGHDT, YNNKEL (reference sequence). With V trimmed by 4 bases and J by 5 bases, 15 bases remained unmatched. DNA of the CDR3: TGTGCCAGCAGCCCCCGAGTAGGACAGGGAGTTCGGACTGAAGCTTTCTTT. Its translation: CASSPRVGQGVRTEAFF.

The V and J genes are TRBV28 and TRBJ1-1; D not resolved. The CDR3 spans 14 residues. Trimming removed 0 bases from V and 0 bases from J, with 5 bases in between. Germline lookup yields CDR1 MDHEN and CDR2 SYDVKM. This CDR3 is CASSLWQLNTEAFF. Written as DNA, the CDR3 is TGTGCCAGCAGTTTATGGCAGTTGAACACTGAAGCTTTCTTT. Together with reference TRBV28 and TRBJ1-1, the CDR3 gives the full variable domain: DVKVTQSSRYLVKRTGEKVFLECVQDMDHENMFWYRQDPGLGLRLIYFSYDVKMKEKGDIPEGYSVSREKKERFSLILESASTNQTSMYLCASSLWQLNTEAFFGQGTRLTVV.

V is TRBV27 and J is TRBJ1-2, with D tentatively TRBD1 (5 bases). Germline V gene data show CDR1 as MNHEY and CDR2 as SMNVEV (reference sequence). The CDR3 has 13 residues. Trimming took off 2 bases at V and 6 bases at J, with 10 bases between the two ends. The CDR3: CASSLAGSHGYTF. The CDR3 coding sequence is TGTGCCAGCAGTTTAGCAGGGTCCCATGGCTACACCTTC.

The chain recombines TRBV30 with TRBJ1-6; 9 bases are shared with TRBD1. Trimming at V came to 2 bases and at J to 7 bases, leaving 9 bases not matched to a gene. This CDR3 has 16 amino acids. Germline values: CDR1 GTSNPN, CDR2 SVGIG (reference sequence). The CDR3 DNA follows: TGTGCCTGGAGTATTCCGGGGACAGGGCAAAATTCACCCCTCCACTTT. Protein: CAWSIPGTGQNSPLHF. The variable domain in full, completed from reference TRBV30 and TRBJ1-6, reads SQTIHQWPATLVQPVGSPLSLECTVEGTSNPNLYWYRQAAGRGLQLLFYSVGIGQISSEVPQNLSASRPQDRQFILSSKKLLLSDSGFYLCAWSIPGTGQNSPLHFGNGTRLTVT.

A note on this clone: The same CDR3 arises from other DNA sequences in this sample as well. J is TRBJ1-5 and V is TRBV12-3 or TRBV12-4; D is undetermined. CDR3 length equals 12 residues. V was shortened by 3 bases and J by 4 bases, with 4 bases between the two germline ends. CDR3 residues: CASSLQNQPQHF. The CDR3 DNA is TGTGCCAGCAGTTTGCAGAATCAGCCCCAGCATTTT.